The 19 T cell receptor beta chains reported below all come from one sample, sequenced in a study of blood T cells in healthy people across ages. Then a second PCR, running roughly 7 to 12 cycles, was carried out with a sample-barcoded 5' primer and a J-beta primer mix. TCRdb used MiXCR to reprocess the 5' RACE reads, holding one entry per CDR3 protein. The profile shows about 760,000 distinct CDR3 sequences, roughly 56% of them singletons. Sequencing used blood. All receptors come from a man aged 40-49 years in good health.

The chain joins TRBV6-1 to TRBJ1-1; 12 nucleotides match TRBD1. The germline gives CDR1 MNHNS, CDR2 SASEGT. The CDR3 contains 20 residues. The ends lost 7 bases at V and 0 bases at J; junction bases unmatched: 18. As DNA, the CDR3 is TGTGCCAGCACCAAAAGGGACAGGGGGCGTACCACCCCCATGAACACTGAAGCTTTCTTT. Translating it yields CASTKRDRGRTTPMNTEAFF.

V usage is TRBV28 and J usage is TRBJ2-7; 8 bases fit TRBD1. The CDR3 spans 14 residues. Trimming cost V 5 bases and J 0 bases; bases outside gene matches: 3. Germline assignment: CDR1 MDHEN and CDR2 SYDVKM. CDR3 DNA: TGTGCCAGCAGTAACGACAGGGGCTCCTACGAGCAGTACTTC. Residues: CASSNDRGSYEQYF.

This clonotype has only a few counts. The CDR3: CASSQAEVTAEKLFF. The DNA for the CDR3 is TGCGCCAGCAGCCAAGCGGAGGTAACCGCTGAAAAACTGTTTTTT. The J gene is TRBJ1-4, the V gene TRBV4-3; D remains ambiguous. This CDR3 region has 15 residues. The V end lost 1 base, the J end lost 7 bases, and 13 bases lay between the germline ends. Germline CDR1 reads LGHNA; CDR2 reads YSLEER.

The J gene is TRBJ1-2, the V gene TRBV2; TRBD1 agrees at 10 bases. This CDR3 is 15 amino acids long. The V segment lost 3 bases and the J segment 9 bases; nucleotides outside the gene matches: 10. Germline-derived CDR1 and CDR2 are SNHLY and FYNNEI. This chain's CDR3 is CASSDTGQGNYSYTF. CDR3 nucleotides: TGTGCCAGCAGTGATACGGGACAGGGGAATTACAGCTACACCTTC.

V and J are TRBV5-1 and TRBJ2-3, with 8 bases matching TRBD2. V trimming: 4 bases; J trimming: 4 bases; junction bases outside the gene matches: 14. This CDR3 region has 17 residues. Germline CDR1 is SGHRS and CDR2 is YFSETQ. In DNA, the CDR3 is TGCGCCAGCAGCCCGCTGGTGGTAGCGGGATCCCCAGATACGCAGTATTTT. Translating gives CASSPLVVAGSPDTQYF.

This chain links TRBV5-6 with TRBJ2-6; possibly TRBD1 for D (6 bases). Looked up from germline, CDR1 is SGHDT and CDR2 is YYEEEE. Trimming left V 4 bases short and J 4 bases short, with 12 bases between. The CDR3 sequence is 15 residues long. The CDR3 DNA is TGTGCCAGCAGCCACAGGGCATCAGGGGCCAACGTCCTGACTTTC. Its translation is CASSHRASGANVLTF.

The chain links TRBV14 to TRBJ2-1; no definite D call. The CDR3 spans 15 residues. The germline V gene has CDR1 SGHDN and CDR2 FVKESK. Trimming removed 1 base from V and 6 bases from J, with 13 bases in between. This CDR3 reads CASSQAWGKGNEQFF. The CDR3 region has the DNA TGTGCCAGCAGCCAAGCGTGGGGAAAGGGCAATGAGCAGTTCTTC.

The V call is TRBV29-1, the J call TRBJ1-1, with D possibly being TRBD1 (5 bases). V was pared by 4 bases and J by 2 bases, with 8 bases between. CDR1 is SQVTM and CDR2 is ANQGSEA in the germline V gene. CDR3 length: 12 residues. CDR3 bases: TGCAGCGTTGGGGGCATAAACACTGAAGCTTTCTTT. Translation: CSVGGINTEAFF.

This clonotype has only a few counts. V gene TRBV9 combines with J gene TRBJ1-6; a weak D match, TRBD1 (5 bases). In germline, CDR1 is SGDLS, CDR2 YYNGEE. V was pared by 2 bases and J by 7 bases, with 10 bases between. This CDR3 is built from 14 residues. The DNA of the CDR3 is TGTGCCAGCAGCGTGGGGGAAACCAATTCACCCCTCCACTTT. Translation: CASSVGETNSPLHF.

This clonotype was detected once. The chain uses TRBV20-1 and TRBJ2-3; TRBD2 matches 15 bases. Germline trimming cut 2 bases from V and 4 bases from J; bases unmatched to any gene: 13. This CDR3 spans 19 amino acids. CDR1 is DFQATT and CDR2 is SNEGSKA in the germline V gene (reference sequence). The CDR3 bases are TGCAGTGCTAGATCAGGACTAGCGGGGGGGCAACAGTTTGCAGATACGCAGTATTTT. Its translation is CSARSGLAGGQQFADTQYF.

CDR3 in amino acids: CAISHNADRGVRDWLEEQYF. CDR3 coding DNA: TGTGCCATCAGCCACAACGCGGACAGGGGAGTCCGGGACTGGCTTGAAGAGCAGTACTTC. This sequence joins TRBV10-3 and TRBJ2-7; the match to TRBD1 covers 9 bases. Germline CDR1 is ENHRY and CDR2 is SYGVKD. The CDR3 totals 20 residues. Trimming removed 6 bases from V and 7 bases from J; junction bases left unmatched: 28.

The chain is built from TRBV2 and TRBJ1-4, with D possibly TRBD1 on 6 matching bases. The CDR3 is 11 amino acids. Germline CDR1 reads SNHLY; CDR2 reads FYNNEI. The germline V and J ends were trimmed by 7 bases and 8 bases, with 8 bases remaining between them. The CDR3 is CASMDREKLFF. For the CDR3, the DNA is TGTGCCAGCATGGACAGAGAAAAACTGTTTTTT.

The V gene is TRBV20-1, the J gene TRBJ2-7, with a tentative D call TRBD1 (5 bases). Germline V CDR1 and CDR2: DFQATT, SNEGSKA (reference sequence). The CDR3 extends over 14 amino acids. The ends were cut back, 4 bases at V and 4 bases at J, with 17 bases in the middle. CDR3 in amino acids: CSAIQQGLRYEQYF. As DNA, the CDR3 is TGCAGTGCTATACAGCAGGGTTTACGTTACGAGCAGTACTTC.

This clonotype was recorded a few times. The J gene is TRBJ2-5, the V gene TRBV28, with 8 positions matching TRBD1. V shed 6 bases and J 11 bases; nucleotides not matched to a gene: 20. Germline V gene data show CDR1 as MDHEN and CDR2 as SYDVKM. The CDR3 runs 16 residues. The CDR3 sequence: CASSLGTGLQEVGQYF. The CDR3 nucleotides are TGTGCCAGCAGCTTAGGGACAGGCCTTCAGGAAGTTGGGCAGTACTTC.

The CDR3 DNA follows: TGTGCCAGCAGTTTAGGTCCCGGGGGGGATGGCTACACCTTC. Its translation is CASSLGPGGDGYTF. This chain uses TRBV12-3 or TRBV12-4 with TRBJ1-2; D possibly corresponds to TRBD1 (5 bases). This CDR3 contains 14 residues. Trimming took 1 base from V and 6 from J, leaving 12 bases between them.

This clonotype was detected a few times. This rearrangement joins TRBV28 to TRBJ2-5; 7 positions match TRBD1. The CDR3 contains 14 residues. The V gene end was trimmed by 5 bases and the J gene end by 3 bases; junction bases not matched to a gene: 6. The V gene's germline CDR1 is MDHEN and CDR2 SYDVKM. The CDR3 protein is CASSPRDREETQYF. The CDR3 bases are TGTGCCAGCAGTCCCCGGGACAGAGAAGAGACCCAGTACTTC.

This chain uses TRBV20-1 with TRBJ2-1; D might be TRBD2 (6 bases). Germline V lookup: CDR1 DFQATT, CDR2 SNEGSKA (reference sequence). V gave up 0 bases and J gave up 14 bases, with 17 bases separating them. This CDR3 comprises 13 residues. Written as DNA, the CDR3 is TGCAGTGCTAGAGATCAGCGGGCCACGGGCGAGTTCTTC. Translation: CSARDQRATGEFF.

The chain is built from TRBV29-1 and TRBJ2-3; D may be TRBD1 (5 bases). The CDR3 runs to 15 residues. Germline V gene lookup returns CDR1 SQVTM and CDR2 ANQGSEA. V dropped 2 bases and J dropped 0 bases, with 12 bases sitting between them. As DNA, the CDR3 is TGCAGCGTTGAATTTGGGCAGGGAAGCACAGATACGCAGTATTTT. Translated, it gives CSVEFGQGSTDTQYF.

The chain has TRBV3-1 and TRBJ2-1; D uncertain. CDR1 and CDR2 (germline): LGHDT, YNNKEL (reference sequence). The CDR3 is 14 amino acids. Trimming cost V 0 bases and J 12 bases, with 15 bases left between them. CDR3 region: CASSQDGPPRGQFF. The CDR3, as DNA: TGTGCCAGCAGCCAAGATGGGCCACCTCGCGGGCAGTTCTTC.